These 18 T cell receptor beta chains came from one sample sequenced in a study of graft-versus-host responses after intestinal transplantation. Intraepithelial plus lamina propria lymphocytes were released by processing graft tissue. Using immunoSEQ multiplex PCR, the repertoire was profiled, and TCRdb retains in-frame clones only, with some absent. This table holds approximately 12,000 clones, about three quarters found once. The sequences come from ileum tissue, collected 140 to 150 days after intestinal transplantation. These TCRs come from a human patient who received an intestinal transplant, so some T cells may come from the graft donor.

The genes are TRBV9 and TRBJ2-1, with D tentatively TRBD2 (6 bases). V shed 3 bases and J shed 2 bases, with 15 bases lying between them. The germline gives CDR1 SGDLS, CDR2 YYNGEE. This CDR3 spans 16 amino acids. The CDR3 sequence: CASSATGTGAYNEQFF. CDR3 DNA sequence: TGTGCCAGCAGCGCGACCGGGACTGGAGCCTACAATGAGCAGTTCTTC.

J is TRBJ2-7 and V is TRBV18; 11 bases align to TRBD2. Germline CDR1 KGHSH, CDR2 LQKENI. J was trimmed by 9 bases and V by 6 bases; bases with no gene match: 10. The CDR3 totals 14 residues. The CDR3 DNA reads as TGTGCCAGCTCGAAGGGACTAGCGGAATCAGCGCAGTACTTC. Amino acids: CASSKGLAESAQYF.

This clone was recorded a few times. The chain combines TRBV18 with TRBJ1-4; tentative D call: TRBD1 (6 bases). Germline V gives CDR1 KGHSH, CDR2 LQKENI. Deletions cut 0 bases from V and 10 bases from J, with 12 bases between. The CDR3 extends over 14 amino acids. The CDR3 DNA is TGTGCCAGCTCACCACCGAACAGGGAAGGAAAACTGTTTTTT. It translates to CASSPPNREGKLFF.

The chain recombines TRBV9 with TRBJ2-2; 12 bases map to TRBD2. The CDR3 totals 16 residues. Germline V gives CDR1 SGDLS, CDR2 YYNGEE. V dropped 4 bases and J dropped 4; count of bases not matched to a gene: 5. The CDR3, as DNA: TGTGCCAGCAGCCCGCGGACTAGCGGGGTCACCGGGGAGCTGTTTTTT. Its protein product is CASSPRTSGVTGELFF.

This chain uses TRBV2 with TRBJ2-3; 10 positions agree with TRBD2. Germline CDR1 reads SNHLY; CDR2 reads FYNNEI. This CDR3 spans 17 amino acids. Losses at the gene ends were 4 bases for V and 1 base for J; bases not matched to a gene: 8. The CDR3 loop is CASSARPGTSGTDTQYF. The CDR3 DNA sequence: TGTGCCAGCAGTGCGCGACCCGGGACTAGCGGCACAGATACGCAGTATTTT.

The chain has TRBV5-1 and TRBJ1-3, with a weak D call TRBD1 (6 bases). Trimming removed 8 bases at V and 2 bases at J, with 23 bases between. This CDR3 region has 17 residues. Germline V gene sequence: CDR1 SGHRS, CDR2 YFSETQ. CDR3: CASSRDPGRGPGNTIYF. For the CDR3, the DNA is TGCGCCAGTAGTAGGGACCCAGGGCGGGGGCCTGGAAACACCATATATTTT.

This clone was observed a single time. The chain recombines TRBV7-3 with TRBJ2-7; TRBD2 might be the D (5 bases). This CDR3 has 14 residues. The V gene's germline CDR1 is SGHTA and CDR2 FQGTGA. V lost 5 bases and J lost 6, with 17 bases in between. Written as DNA, the CDR3 is TGTGCCAGCAGCCTAGCCCAACTGGGTGGCGAGCAGTACTTC. It yields the protein CASSLAQLGGEQYF.

The CDR3 nucleotides read TGTGCCAGCAGTTACGGAGACCTCCGACGGGAGCTGTTTTTT. It specifies CASSYGDLRRELFF. The rearrangement uses TRBV6-5 and TRBJ2-2; D not certain. CDR3 length equals 14 residues. Trimming left V 2 bases short and J 9 bases short, with 13 bases between. Germline CDR1 is MNHEY and CDR2 is SVGAGI.

This clone appeared once. V usage is TRBV4-1 and J usage is TRBJ1-2; D is undetermined. This CDR3 spans 14 amino acids. The germline V gene encodes CDR1 MGHRA and CDR2 YSYEKL. Trimming pared 1 base from V and 8 bases from J, leaving 14 bases between. The CDR3 region is CASSQVNSPWGYTF. The CDR3 DNA follows: TGCGCCAGCAGCCAAGTGAACAGCCCGTGGGGCTACACCTTC.

This chain joins TRBV11-2 and TRBJ2-1; no definite D call. Germline V lookup: CDR1 SGHAT, CDR2 FQNNGV. The CDR3 runs 14 residues. V was shortened by 2 bases and J by 4 bases, with 9 bases between the two germline ends. DNA for the CDR3: TGTGCCAGCAGCTTATCCCACTTTTACAATGAGCAGTTCTTC. It specifies CASSLSHFYNEQFF. The variable domain in full, with the rest retrieved from reference TRBV11-2 and TRBJ2-1, is EAGVAQSPRYKIIEKRQSVAFWCNPISGHATLYWYQQILGQGPKLLIQFQNNGVVDDSQLPKDRFSAERLKGVDSTLKIQPAKLEDSAVYLCASSLSHFYNEQFFGPGTRLTVL.

The chain combines TRBV15 with TRBJ2-1; D perhaps matches TRBD2 (6 bases). This CDR3 is 15 amino acids long. Trimming took off 8 bases at V and 0 bases at J, with 14 bases between the two ends. Germline assignment: CDR1 LNHNV and CDR2 YYDKDF (reference sequence). The CDR3 region is CATRRDLSSYNEQFF. The CDR3 region has the DNA TGTGCCACCCGCCGGGACTTGAGCTCCTACAATGAGCAGTTCTTC. The full variable domain, with the rest looked up from reference TRBV15 and TRBJ2-1, is DAMVIQNPRYQVTQFGKPVTLSCSQTLNHNVMYWYQQKSSQAPKLLFHYYDKDFNNEADTPDNFQSRRPNTSFCFLDIRSPGLGDTAMYLCATRRDLSSYNEQFFGPGTRLTVL.

V usage is TRBV6-4 and J usage is TRBJ2-1, with 7 bases aligning to TRBD1. Unmatched junction bases numbered 10, after V lost 2 bases and J lost 12 bases. The CDR3 loop spans 14 amino acids. Germline assignment: CDR1 MRHNA and CDR2 SNTAGT. DNA for the CDR3: TGTGCCAGCAGTGACGGGGTCGAGGGGGCCGTGCAGTTCTTC. Protein sequence: CASSDGVEGAVQFF.

The rearrangement uses TRBV5-1 and TRBJ2-3; 10 positions agree with TRBD1. The germline gives CDR1 SGHRS, CDR2 YFSETQ. The CDR3 length is 16 residues. The ends lost 7 bases at V and 0 bases at J; junction bases unmatched: 8. CDR3 bases: TGCGCCAGCGGGACAGGGGACGCCCCTAGCACAGATACGCAGTATTTT. Residues: CASGTGDAPSTDTQYF.

This chain joins TRBV27 and TRBJ2-7; the D is unclear. The length of the CDR3 is 13 residues. Deletions cut 3 bases from V and 3 bases from J, with 9 bases between. Germline V gives CDR1 MNHEY, CDR2 SMNVEV (reference sequence). CDR3 sequence reads: CASSFGVNYEQYF. The DNA of the CDR3 is TGTGCCAGCAGTTTTGGAGTCAACTACGAGCAGTACTTC.

The gene calls are TRBV7-2 and TRBJ2-7; 9 bases align to TRBD2. This CDR3 comprises 16 residues. J lost 4 bases, V lost 1 base, and 8 bases had no gene match. Per germline, CDR1 SGHTA and CDR2 FQGNSA. CDR3 protein: CASSLEGGGRAYEQYF. DNA of the CDR3: TGTGCCAGCAGCTTAGAGGGCGGCGGGAGGGCTTACGAGCAGTACTTC.

This clone was observed a few times. CDR3 sequence reads: CASSHDLAGGGYEQYF. The CDR3 DNA is TGCGCCAGCAGCCACGATCTAGCGGGTGGCGGCTACGAGCAGTACTTC. The chain recombines TRBV4-3 with TRBJ2-7, with 8 bases identical to TRBD2. Germline trimming cut 3 bases from V and 3 bases from J; bases unmatched to any gene: 10. Looked up from germline, CDR1 is LGHNA and CDR2 is YSLEER. This CDR3 is 16 amino acids long.

This clone was found once. The V and J genes are TRBV7-9 and TRBJ2-2, with 7 bases fitting TRBD2. Per the germline V gene, CDR1 is SEHNR and CDR2 is FQNEAQ (reference sequence). V was pared by 4 bases and J by 2 bases, with 10 bases of the junction left unmatched. CDR3 length: 17 amino acids. Written as DNA, the CDR3 is TGTGCCAGCAGCTCGCGGGGGACGGGTATAAACACCGGGGAGCTGTTTTTT. This encodes CASSSRGTGINTGELFF. Variable domain in full (rest from reference TRBV7-9 and TRBJ2-2): DTGVSQNPRHKITKRGQNVTFRCDPISEHNRLYWYRQTLGQGPEFLTYFQNEAQLEKSRLLSDRFSAERPKGSFSTLEIQRTEQGDSAMYLCASSSRGTGINTGELFFGEGSRLTVL.

This chain uses TRBV10-3 with TRBJ2-1; 7 bases match TRBD2. The CDR3 runs 14 residues. V was clipped by 6 bases and J by 3 bases; unmatched bases: 5. Germline CDR1 and CDR2: ENHRY and SYGVKD. This CDR3 is CAIRRGTSYNEQFF. The CDR3 region has the DNA TGTGCCATCAGGCGGGGGACGAGCTACAATGAGCAGTTCTTC.